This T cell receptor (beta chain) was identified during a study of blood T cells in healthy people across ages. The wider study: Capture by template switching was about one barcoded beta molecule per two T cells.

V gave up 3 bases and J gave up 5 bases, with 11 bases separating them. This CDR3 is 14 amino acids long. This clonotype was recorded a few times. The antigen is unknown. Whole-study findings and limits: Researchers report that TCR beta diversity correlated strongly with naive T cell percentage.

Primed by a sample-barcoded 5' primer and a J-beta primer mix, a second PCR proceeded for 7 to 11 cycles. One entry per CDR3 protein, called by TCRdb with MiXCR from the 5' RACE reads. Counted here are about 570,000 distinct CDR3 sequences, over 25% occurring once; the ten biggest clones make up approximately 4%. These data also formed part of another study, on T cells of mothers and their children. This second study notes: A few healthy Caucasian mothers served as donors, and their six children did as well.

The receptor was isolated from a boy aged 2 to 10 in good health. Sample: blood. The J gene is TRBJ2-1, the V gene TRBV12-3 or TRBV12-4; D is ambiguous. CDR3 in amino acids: CASSFPQRNNEQFF. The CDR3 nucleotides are TGTGCCAGCAGTTTCCCCCAGCGAAACAATGAGCAGTTCTTC.